These 8 T cell receptor beta chains came from one sample sequenced in a study of cytomegalovirus exposure and HLA in healthy donors. The PCR had 60 Vbeta and 13 Jbeta primers. The data were produced by immunoSEQ multiplex PCR, yet TCRdb's version contains in-frame clones alone and is incomplete. The top ten clones hold 1.2% to 1.5% of a sample with about 130,000 clones, 60% to 85% of them seen once. The sample comprised PBMCs. These receptors were obtained from a woman aged 35 to 49 in good health and CMV-seronegative.

The chain uses TRBV19 and TRBJ2-7, with TRBD1 identical over 7 bases. V trimming: 4 bases; J trimming: 4 bases; junction bases outside the gene matches: 7. The CDR3 runs to 14 residues. Germline CDR1 and CDR2: LNHDA and SQIVND (reference sequence). This CDR3 reads CASSKDRSRYEQYF. The CDR3 coding sequence is TGTGCCAGTAGTAAGGACAGGAGTCGGTACGAGCAGTACTTC. Drawing the rest from reference TRBV19 and TRBJ2-7, the complete variable domain is DGGITQSPKYLFRKEGQNVTLSCEQNLNHDAMYWYRQDPGQGLRLIYYSQIVNDFQKGDIAEGYSVSREKKESFPLTVTSAQKNPTAFYLCASSKDRSRYEQYFGPGTRLTVT.

The genes are TRBV4-1 and TRBJ2-2; TRBD1 matches 8 bases. Germline V gives CDR1 MGHRA, CDR2 YSYEKL. V lost 4 bases, J lost 0 bases, and 7 bases stayed unmatched. The CDR3 covers 17 residues. CDR3 sequence (DNA): TGCGCCAGCAGCCGGCCCCTGGACAGGGCGAACACCGGGGAGCTGTTTTTT. Translated: CASSRPLDRANTGELFF.

The genes are TRBV25-1 and TRBJ2-1; 9 positions agree with TRBD2. The CDR3 totals 17 residues. With V trimmed by 4 bases and J by 5 bases, 12 bases remained unmatched. Germline V lookup: CDR1 MGHDK, CDR2 SYGVNS. The CDR3 region has the DNA TGTGCCAGCAGTGGCCCCGACCGAGCGGGGGGCAACAATGAGCAGTTCTTC. This gives the protein CASSGPDRAGGNNEQFF.

The gene calls are TRBV7-2 and TRBJ2-7, with D perhaps matching TRBD2 (7 bases). Germline V CDR1 and CDR2: SGHTA, FQGNSA. The CDR3 extends over 16 amino acids. V was shortened by 4 bases and J by 1 base, with 17 bases between the two germline ends. CDR3 region: CASSSEEGGSSYEQYF. CDR3 nucleotides: TGTGCCAGCAGCTCGGAGGAGGGGGGGTCATCCTACGAGCAGTACTTC.

The chain couples TRBV29-1 to TRBJ2-6; 10 bases match TRBD1. There are 17 residues in the CDR3. Per the germline V gene, CDR1 is SQVTM and CDR2 is ANQGSEA. The junction had 10 bases not matched to a gene; V was cut back by 6 bases and J by 2 bases. The CDR3 DNA sequence: TGCAGCGTGGGGGCCGGGACAGGGGTGACTGGGGCCAACGTCCTGACTTTC. Its translation is CSVGAGTGVTGANVLTF.

The genes are TRBV5-1 and TRBJ2-7, with D perhaps TRBD2 (6 bases). This CDR3 has 13 residues. Per the germline V gene, CDR1 is SGHRS and CDR2 is YFSETQ. V was clipped by 4 bases and J by 6 bases, with 14 bases between them. The CDR3 loop is CASSGEAMAEQYF. CDR3 DNA: TGCGCCAGCAGCGGGGAGGCGATGGCCGAGCAGTACTTC.

The chain carries TRBV7-6 and TRBJ2-7; 8 bases fit TRBD1. The CDR3 is 18 amino acids. From germline, CDR1 is SGHVS and CDR2 FNYEAQ. With V trimmed by 5 bases and J by 4 bases, 19 bases remained unmatched. CDR3 in DNA: TGTGCCAGCAGCCAAACTTATACCGGCTCAGGGGGCTCTTACGAGCAGTACTTC. Translating gives CASSQTYTGSGGSYEQYF.

The chain carries TRBV30 and TRBJ2-5; a weak D match, TRBD1 (6 bases). Deletions cut 2 bases from V and 4 bases from J, with 11 bases between. The CDR3 length is 13 residues. Germline CDR1 reads GTSNPN; CDR2 reads SVGIG (reference sequence). CDR3 coding DNA: TGTGCCTGGAGTCGAAGGGGGAGAGAGACCCAGTACTTC. This sequence encodes CAWSRRGRETQYF.